Following are 21 T cell receptor beta chains from one sample sequenced in a study of response to subunit inactivated influenza vaccine. MiXCR, run by TCRdb on the RT-PCR reads, gives a single entry per CDR3 protein. The table includes about 500,000 distinct CDR3 sequences, more than 15% detected once. Sample: CD4+ T cells sorted from PBMCs, taken roughly 24 months after vaccination. These receptors were collected from a man aged 45 to 70 who received an inactivated influenza vaccine.

At least ten counts were recorded for this clonotype. CDR3 nucleotides: TGTGCCAGCAGCTTGGGGACAGACTCCTACGAGCAGTACTTC. Amino acid sequence: CASSLGTDSYEQYF. The J gene is TRBJ2-7, the V gene TRBV5-8; perhaps TRBD1 as D (6 bases). This CDR3 contains 14 residues. Germline CDR1 SGHTS, CDR2 YDEGEE. V lost 0 bases and J 0 bases, leaving 7 bases between the germline ends. Drawing the rest from reference TRBV5-8 and TRBJ2-7, the complete variable domain is EAGVTQSPTHLIKTRGQQATLRCSPISGHTSVYWYQQALGLGLQFLLWYDEGEERNRGNFPPRFSGRQFPNYSSELNVNALELEDSALYLCASSLGTDSYEQYFGPGTRLTVT.

This clonotype was detected many times. This chain uses TRBV14 with TRBJ1-1, with D perhaps TRBD1 (6 bases). Germline lookup yields CDR1 SGHDN and CDR2 FVKESK. V gave up 8 bases and J gave up 4 bases, with 17 bases separating them. The CDR3 sequence is 14 residues long. The CDR3 region has the DNA TGTGCCAGCGTACCGGGGGGGCGCAGCACTGAAGCTTTCTTT. Translation gives CASVPGGRSTEAFF. Complete variable domain (other parts from reference TRBV14 and TRBJ1-1): EAGVTQFPSHSVIEKGQTVTLRCDPISGHDNLYWYRRVMGKEIKFLLHFVKESKQDESGMPNNRFLAERTGGTYSTLKVQPAELEDSGVYFCASVPGGRSTEAFFGQGTRLTVV.

This clonotype came up a few times. The chain couples TRBV20-1 to TRBJ1-1; the match to TRBD1 covers 7 bases. The trim removed 6 bases at V and 6 bases at J, leaving 10 bases unmatched. CDR1 and CDR2 from the germline V gene are DFQATT and SNEGSKA (reference sequence). This CDR3 has 13 residues. CDR3 loop: CSALTTGVAEAFF. For the CDR3, the DNA is TGCAGTGCCCTTACTACAGGGGTCGCTGAAGCTTTCTTT.

This clonotype has a handful of counts. The chain employs TRBV7-2 and TRBJ1-2; possibly TRBD1 for D (5 bases). Germline values: CDR1 SGHTA, CDR2 FQGNSA. Trimming shortened V by 1 base and J by 1 base, and 10 bases separated the two germline ends. The CDR3 length is 15 residues. CDR3 loop: CASSLDHRHNYGYTF. In DNA, the CDR3 is TGTGCCAGCAGCTTAGATCACAGGCATAACTATGGCTACACCTTC.

This clonotype appeared many times. This sequence joins TRBV20-1 and TRBJ2-3; 8 bases are a match to TRBD2. V was pared by 3 bases and J by 0 bases, with 5 bases of the junction left unmatched. This CDR3 has 15 residues. The germline gives CDR1 DFQATT, CDR2 SNEGSKA (reference sequence). CDR3 amino acids: CSASRASGSTDTQYF. The DNA of the CDR3 is TGCAGTGCTAGTAGGGCTAGCGGGAGCACAGATACGCAGTATTTT.

J is TRBJ2-5 and V is TRBV7-2; no definite D call. V was trimmed by 0 bases and J by 3 bases, leaving 8 bases between them. CDR1 SGHTA and CDR2 FQGNSA come from the germline V gene. This CDR3 has 14 residues. CDR3 amino acids: CASSLALAKETQYF. For the CDR3, the DNA is TGTGCCAGCAGCTTAGCGCTGGCCAAAGAGACCCAGTACTTC.

V is TRBV5-1 and J is TRBJ2-7, with D tentatively TRBD1 (6 bases). The germline V and J ends were trimmed by 0 bases and 3 bases, with 10 bases remaining between them. The CDR3 is 14 amino acids. CDR1 and CDR2 (germline): SGHRS, YFSETQ. CDR3: CASSLAGDLYEQYF. The CDR3 region has the DNA TGCGCCAGCAGCTTGGCAGGGGACCTCTACGAGCAGTACTTC.

This clonotype has more than one count but fewer than ten. The V gene is TRBV7-2, the J gene TRBJ2-5, with 7 bases that match TRBD1. The CDR3 length is 14 residues. Germline V CDR1 and CDR2: SGHTA, FQGNSA. The junction had 6 bases not matched to a gene; V was cut back by 4 bases and J by 4 bases. The CDR3 spells CASSYQTGPETQYF. The CDR3 DNA reads as TGTGCCAGCAGCTACCAGACAGGGCCAGAGACCCAGTACTTC. The full variable domain, completed using reference TRBV7-2 and TRBJ2-5, is GAGVSQSPSNKVTEKGKDVELRCDPISGHTALYWYRQSLGQGLEFLIYFQGNSAPDKSGLPSDRFSAERTGGSVSTLTIQRTQQEDSAVYLCASSYQTGPETQYFGPGTRLLVL.

This clonotype turned up a few times. The chain is built from TRBV21-1 and TRBJ2-3. TRBV21-1 is classified as a pseudogene. The CDR3 loop spans 19 amino acids. The CDR3 sequence: CASSKARSVARRGTDTQYF. As DNA, the CDR3 is TGTGCCAGCAGCAAAGCGCGGTCAGTTGCCCGTAGGGGCACAGATACGCAGTATTTT.

This clonotype has more than one count but fewer than ten. The CDR3 DNA is TGCGCCAGCAGCCAAGTGGAGAAGCGGGGGGGAAGCACAGATACGCAGTATTTT. It translates to CASSQVEKRGGSTDTQYF. The V and J genes are TRBV4-3 and TRBJ2-3, with 10 bases lining up with TRBD2. Germline-derived CDR1 and CDR2 are LGHNA and YSLEER. The CDR3 has 18 residues. V lost 1 base to trimming and J lost 0 bases; unmatched junction nucleotides: 7.

This clonotype was found a few times. This chain joins TRBV2 and TRBJ1-5; no clear D gene. V shed 5 bases and J shed 3 bases, with 8 bases lying between them. Looked up from germline, CDR1 is SNHLY and CDR2 is FYNNEI. The CDR3 is 13 amino acids. CDR3 DNA: TGTGCCAGCAGTCGACAACCCAATCAGCCCCAGCATTTT. It is translated as CASSRQPNQPQHF.

The chain has TRBV14 and TRBJ2-7, with D perhaps TRBD1 (6 bases). CDR1 and CDR2 (germline): SGHDN, FVKESK. There are 17 residues in the CDR3. The V end lost 4 bases, the J end lost 0 bases, and 19 bases lay between the germline ends. CDR3 region: CASSLAQPGQISYEQYF. CDR3 DNA: TGTGCCAGCAGCCTTGCTCAACCAGGACAGATCTCCTACGAGCAGTACTTC.

The V and J genes are TRBV7-9 and TRBJ2-7; 7 bases align to TRBD2. The germline V gene has CDR1 SEHNR and CDR2 FQNEAQ (reference sequence). The CDR3 extends over 17 amino acids. After removal of 1 base from V and 2 bases from J, the junction contained 11 bases not matched to a gene. The CDR3 DNA reads as TGTGCCAGCAGCTTAGGGGTTTTAGCGGGCCCGCCCTACGAGCAGTACTTC. It codes for CASSLGVLAGPPYEQYF.

This clonotype was seen more than once but under ten times. Here the CDR3 reads CASSLSGQVVKLFF. The CDR3 bases are TGTGCCAGCAGCCTCTCGGGGCAGGTTGTAAAACTGTTTTTT. The chain recombines TRBV7-8 with TRBJ1-4; D might be TRBD1 (5 bases). Trimming took 5 bases from V and 10 from J, leaving 17 bases between them. Germline CDR1 SGHVS, CDR2 FQNEAQ. This CDR3 comprises 14 residues. Full variable domain (missing parts from reference TRBV7-8 and TRBJ1-4): GAGVSQSPRYKVAKRGQDVALRCDPISGHVSLFWYQQALGQGPEFLTYFQNEAQLDKSGLPSDRFFAERPEGSVSTLKIQRTQQEDSAVYLCASSLSGQVVKLFFGSGTQLSVL.

The CDR3 loop is CAWSVRRLGNTEAFF. CDR3 nucleotide sequence: TGTGCCTGGAGTGTACGACGCCTAGGGAACACTGAAGCTTTCTTT. The chain joins TRBV30 to TRBJ1-1; no reliable D call. The germline gives CDR1 GTSNPN, CDR2 SVGIG (reference sequence). V lost 0 bases to trimming and J lost 1 base, with 12 bases between them. The CDR3 totals 15 residues.

The chain couples TRBV6-5 to TRBJ2-2; maybe TRBD1 (5 bases). CDR3 size: 16 residues. The germline gives CDR1 MNHEY, CDR2 SVGAGI. Trimming stripped 2 bases from V and 5 bases from J, with 15 bases between. CDR3 amino acids: CASSYDPNAGTGELFF. The CDR3 nucleotides are TGTGCCAGCAGTTACGACCCAAACGCAGGGACCGGGGAGCTGTTTTTT.

In its sample, this clonotype was seen a few times. V is TRBV12-3 or TRBV12-4 and J is TRBJ2-1, with 10 bases identical to TRBD2. V gave up 1 base and J gave up 15 bases; unmatched junction bases: 9. This CDR3 has 14 residues. For the CDR3, the DNA is TGTGCCAGCAGTTTAGACGCTAGCGGGGGAGTTTGGTTCTTC. This encodes CASSLDASGGVWFF.

This chain joins TRBV12-3 or TRBV12-4 and TRBJ2-5; TRBD2 matches 9 bases. Trimming removed 3 bases from V and 5 bases from J; junction bases left unmatched: 4. The CDR3 consists of 14 residues. The DNA for the CDR3 is TGTGCCAGCAGTTTTGCGGGGGGGGAGGAGACCCAGTACTTC. Residues: CASSFAGGEETQYF.

The J gene is TRBJ2-2, the V gene TRBV4-1; the match to TRBD1 covers 12 bases. V trimming: 6 bases; J trimming: 6 bases; junction bases outside the gene matches: 8. CDR1 is MGHRA, CDR2 YSYEKL, per germline. The CDR3 contains 16 residues. CDR3 residues: CASRYSGTGGSGELFF. In DNA, the CDR3 is TGCGCCAGCAGGTACTCCGGGACAGGGGGCTCCGGGGAGCTGTTTTTT.

V is TRBV20-1 and J is TRBJ2-1, with D possibly being TRBD1 (5 bases). CDR3 length: 13 amino acids. In germline, CDR1 is DFQATT, CDR2 SNEGSKA (reference sequence). The V gene lost 4 bases and the J gene lost 9 bases, with 16 bases spanning the gap. The CDR3 spells CSATRGRVGEQFF. For the CDR3, the DNA is TGCAGTGCTACCCGAGGCAGGGTGGGTGAGCAGTTCTTC.

The table lists this clonotype with many counts. The rearrangement links TRBV12-3 or TRBV12-4 to TRBJ2-2; 7 nucleotides align to TRBD1. After removal of 6 bases from V and 0 bases from J, the junction contained 4 bases not matched to a gene. CDR3 length: 15 amino acids. This chain's CDR3 is CASSLDRTNTGELFF. As DNA, the CDR3 is TGTGCCAGCAGCTTGGACAGGACGAACACCGGGGAGCTGTTTTTT.